These 10 T cell receptor beta chains came from one sample sequenced in a study of blood T cell repertoires in COVID-19. Clones were sequenced by immunoSEQ multiplex PCR, and TCRdb holds only the in-frame ones, with some missing. This sample has around 140,000 clones, with around 86% found just once. Specimen: peripheral blood. These receptors were taken from a man aged 50-59 years with active COVID-19.

The chain couples TRBV5-1 to TRBJ2-5, with 10 bases fitting TRBD2. The CDR3 has 15 residues. The V segment lost 3 bases and the J segment 2 bases; nucleotides outside the gene matches: 4. Germline assignment: CDR1 SGHRS and CDR2 YFSETQ. The DNA of the CDR3 is TGCGCCAGCAGCTCCCTAGCGGGGGCTCAAGAGACCCAGTACTTC. Protein: CASSSLAGAQETQYF. Full variable domain (outside the CDR3, taken from reference TRBV5-1 and TRBJ2-5): KAGVTQTPRYLIKTRGQQVTLSCSPISGHRSVSWYQQTPGQGLQFLFEYFSETQRNKGNFPGRFSGRQFSNSRSEMNVSTLELGDSALYLCASSSLAGAQETQYFGPGTRLLVL.

The genes are TRBV19 and TRBJ2-5; 8 bases agree with TRBD1. Germline V lookup: CDR1 LNHDA, CDR2 SQIVND (reference sequence). The CDR3 consists of 15 residues. The trim removed 5 bases at V and 1 base at J, leaving 6 bases unmatched. CDR3 loop: CASSLTDRAQETQYF. CDR3 nucleotides: TGTGCCAGTAGTCTGACGGACAGGGCCCAAGAGACCCAGTACTTC.

The chain uses TRBV2 and TRBJ2-1, with TRBD2 matching 11 bases. J was trimmed by 10 bases and V by 6 bases; bases with no gene match: 26. This CDR3 is built from 20 residues. Germline CDR1 reads SNHLY; CDR2 reads FYNNEI. This CDR3 is CASSGQGLAGGPSRNQEQFF. The CDR3 DNA reads as TGTGCCAGCAGCGGACAGGGTTTAGCGGGGGGGCCGTCGAGGAATCAGGAGCAGTTCTTC.

The V gene is TRBV19, the J gene TRBJ1-6; 7 nucleotides agree with TRBD1. V was clipped by 5 bases and J by 10 bases; unmatched bases: 11. The CDR3 sequence is 15 residues long. Germline V gives CDR1 LNHDA, CDR2 SQIVND (reference sequence). The CDR3 bases are TGTGCCAGTAGTGGGGCGGACAGGATTAACTCACCCCTCCACTTT. The encoded protein is CASSGADRINSPLHF.

This clone was found once. The V and J genes are TRBV7-3 and TRBJ2-1; a weak D match, TRBD2 (6 bases). CDR3 size: 16 residues. V was pared by 1 base and J by 8 bases, with 18 bases between. Germline V lookup: CDR1 SGHTA, CDR2 FQGTGA. The CDR3 coding sequence is TGTGCCAGCAGCTTAAAGGACTATCGGGGAAGGGATGAGCAGTTCTTC. This codes for CASSLKDYRGRDEQFF.

The V call is TRBV9, the J call TRBJ2-2, with TRBD2 matching over 8 bases. Germline CDR1 SGDLS, CDR2 YYNGEE. CDR3 length: 21 residues. Trimming cost V 3 bases and J 5 bases; bases outside gene matches: 24. CDR3: CASSAVLRVERGGFGTGELFF. The CDR3 DNA reads as TGTGCCAGCAGCGCGGTCTTGAGGGTGGAACGGGGGGGCTTCGGGACCGGGGAGCTGTTTTTT.

This clone was observed once. The chain links TRBV5-8 to TRBJ1-2; 7 bases fit TRBD1. Germline V CDR1 and CDR2: SGHTS, YDEGEE. The CDR3 covers 13 residues. With V trimmed by 6 bases and J by 6 bases, 8 bases remained unmatched. CDR3 region: CASTQGGINGYTF. The CDR3 region has the DNA TGTGCCAGCACCCAGGGGGGTATCAATGGCTACACCTTC.

The chain links TRBV9 to TRBJ1-6, with D perhaps matching TRBD1 (5 bases). The CDR3 extends over 14 amino acids. V was pared by 0 bases and J by 10 bases, with 11 bases between. Germline CDR1 and CDR2: SGDLS and YYNGEE. The CDR3 region is CASSVAGQESPLHF. DNA of the CDR3: TGTGCCAGCAGCGTAGCAGGGCAGGAATCACCCCTCCACTTT.

V is TRBV7-9 and J is TRBJ2-5; no firm D call. Germline values: CDR1 SEHNR, CDR2 FQNEAQ (reference sequence). CDR3 length equals 14 residues. Trimming left V 0 bases short and J 0 bases short, with 5 bases between. This chain's CDR3 is CASSLAFDQETQYF. The CDR3 nucleotides are TGTGCCAGCAGCTTAGCGTTCGACCAAGAGACCCAGTACTTC.

The chain employs TRBV6-5 and TRBJ2-7; 8 positions match TRBD1. V shed 6 bases, J shed 4 bases, and the junction held 8 bases outside the gene matches. Germline V gene data show CDR1 as MNHEY and CDR2 as SVGAGI. The CDR3 is 14 amino acids. CDR3 in DNA: TGTGCCAGCAGCAATAGACAGGGGCAATACGAGCAGTACTTC. Its translation is CASSNRQGQYEQYF.